The 32 T cell receptor beta chains in this list originate from one sample, sequenced in a study of cytotoxic CD8 clonotypes in ibrutinib-treated CLL. Assay used: immunoSEQ multiplex PCR; TCRdb lists only in-frame clones, some missing. The data show roughly 220,000 clones, around 70% seen once. This specimen consisted of PBMCs, obtained after 12 months of ibrutinib treatment. Every receptor here comes from a human donor with chronic lymphocytic leukemia.

The chain uses TRBV7-2 and TRBJ2-7, with TRBD2 identical over 9 bases. This CDR3 comprises 16 residues. V dropped 7 bases and J dropped 2; count of bases not matched to a gene: 12. The germline V gene has CDR1 SGHTA and CDR2 FQGNSA. The CDR3 loop reads CASTLDGAGGPYEQYF. The CDR3 DNA follows: TGTGCCAGCACCCTAGATGGGGCGGGAGGGCCCTACGAGCAGTACTTC.

This rearrangement joins TRBV7-9 to TRBJ1-1; possibly TRBD1 for D (5 bases). Trimming removed 4 bases from V and 4 bases from J, with 16 bases in between. CDR3 size: 15 residues. The germline V gene has CDR1 SEHNR and CDR2 FQNEAQ (reference sequence). The CDR3 loop is CASSSRDRWSTEAFF. CDR3 DNA sequence: TGTGCCAGCAGCTCTAGGGACCGATGGAGCACTGAAGCTTTCTTT.

This clone has only a few counts. This chain uses TRBV2 with TRBJ1-6, with a possible D match to TRBD1 (5 bases). The CDR3 totals 13 residues. The ends were cut back, 6 bases at V and 9 bases at J, with 12 bases in the middle. Per germline, CDR1 SNHLY and CDR2 FYNNEI. CDR3 DNA sequence: TGTGCCAGCAGAGAACAGGAAACTTCACCCCTCCACTTT. This sequence encodes CASREQETSPLHF. The whole variable domain, filled in from reference TRBV2 and TRBJ1-6, reads EPEVTQTPSHQVTQMGQEVILRCVPISNHLYFYWYRQILGQKVEFLVSFYNNEISEKSEIFDDQFSVERPDGSNFTLKIRSTKLEDSAMYFCASREQETSPLHFGNGTRLTVT.

The J gene is TRBJ1-2, the V gene TRBV9; 9 bases match TRBD1. CDR3 length: 16 amino acids. The junction had 4 bases not matched to a gene; V was cut back by 1 base and J by 0 bases. Germline loops: CDR1 SGDLS, CDR2 YYNGEE. CDR3 in DNA: TGTGCCAGCAGCGTATCGACAGGGGGAGCTAACTATGGCTACACCTTC. This encodes CASSVSTGGANYGYTF.

This chain joins TRBV11-2 and TRBJ1-2; D is possibly TRBD1 (5 bases). Germline V gives CDR1 SGHAT, CDR2 FQNNGV. The CDR3 is made up of 14 amino acids. V was pared by 5 bases and J by 5 bases, with 15 bases between. The CDR3 coding sequence is TGTGCCAGCAGCCCACAAACCCAGGGTTATGGCTACACCTTC. Translating gives CASSPQTQGYGYTF.

This chain links TRBV9 with TRBJ2-7; 9 positions match TRBD1. The CDR3 extends over 16 amino acids. Trimming took 4 bases from V and 0 from J; bases not matched to a gene: 8. Germline loops: CDR1 SGDLS, CDR2 YYNGEE. CDR3 protein: CASSPGGQGPSYEQYF. The DNA of the CDR3 is TGTGCCAGCAGCCCTGGGGGACAGGGACCCTCCTACGAGCAGTACTTC.

The V and J genes are TRBV30 and TRBJ1-4; D uncertain. Germline CDR1 and CDR2: GTSNPN and SVGIG (reference sequence). The CDR3 runs 14 residues. Trimming left V 8 bases short and J 0 bases short, with 13 bases between. The CDR3 sequence: CATSGQSTNEKLFF. As DNA, the CDR3 is TGTGCCACCAGTGGGCAGTCAACTAATGAAAAACTGTTTTTT. The variable domain in full, completed from reference TRBV30 and TRBJ1-4, reads SQTIHQWPATLVQPVGSPLSLECTVEGTSNPNLYWYRQAAGRGLQLLFYSVGIGQISSEVPQNLSASRPQDRQFILSSKKLLLSDSGFYLCATSGQSTNEKLFFGSGTQLSVL.

The V gene is TRBV27, the J gene TRBJ2-7, with no clear D. Germline V gives CDR1 MNHEY, CDR2 SMNVEV (reference sequence). V gave up 3 bases and J gave up 2 bases, with 11 bases separating them. The CDR3 totals 14 residues. In DNA form, the CDR3 reads TGTGCCAGCAGTTTCGGGCTTGAAGCCTACGAGCAGTACTTC. Its translation is CASSFGLEAYEQYF.

CDR3 nucleotides: TGCAGCGTGTCGACAAGTAACTATGGCTACACCTTC. It specifies CSVSTSNYGYTF. The V and J genes are TRBV29-1 and TRBJ1-2; D is uncertain. This CDR3 spans 12 amino acids. Germline assignment: CDR1 SQVTM and CDR2 ANQGSEA. Trimming cost V 6 bases and J 1 base, with 9 bases left between them. The entire variable domain, with the rest obtained from reference TRBV29-1 and TRBJ1-2, is as follows: SAVISQKPSRDICQRGTSLTIQCQVDSQVTMMFWYRQQPGQSLTLIATANQGSEATYESGFVIDKFPISRPNLTFSTLTVSNMSPEDSSIYLCSVSTSNYGYTFGSGTRLTVV.

This clone was recorded only once. V gene TRBV5-6 combines with J gene TRBJ1-5; D call uncertain. Germline V gene sequence: CDR1 SGHDT, CDR2 YYEEEE. There are 15 residues in the CDR3. V shed 3 bases and J shed 3 bases, with 13 bases lying between them. The CDR3 DNA sequence: TGTGCCAGCAGCTCCGCGGGAGTAGTCAATCAGCCCCAGCATTTT. It encodes CASSSAGVVNQPQHF.

The chain couples TRBV30 to TRBJ2-2; tentative D call: TRBD1 (5 bases). This CDR3 region has 13 residues. Germline V CDR1 and CDR2: GTSNPN, SVGIG (reference sequence). With 1 base removed from V and 6 bases from J, the gap between germline ends came to 9 bases. The CDR3 DNA reads as TGTGCCTGGAGTGGGGGCTGGGCCGGGGAGCTGTTTTTT. Its translation: CAWSGGWAGELFF.

The J gene is TRBJ1-1, the V gene TRBV2, with no clear D. CDR1 and CDR2 from the germline V gene are SNHLY and FYNNEI. The CDR3 covers 13 residues. Trimming cost V 5 bases and J 10 bases, with 17 bases left between them. This chain's CDR3 is CASSQLEIAGAFF. In DNA form, the CDR3 reads TGTGCCAGCAGTCAGTTGGAGATTGCCGGAGCTTTCTTT.

The gene calls are TRBV15 and TRBJ1-2; D unclear. V gave up 3 bases and J gave up 4 bases, with 9 bases separating them. This CDR3 spans 13 amino acids. Germline assignment: CDR1 LNHNV and CDR2 YYDKDF (reference sequence). The CDR3 nucleotides read TGTGCCACCAGCAGTTTTCAGTCCTATGGCTACACCTTC. It yields the protein CATSSFQSYGYTF.

As DNA, the CDR3 is TGTGCCTGGAGAGGGGGAGGTGAAAAACTGTTTTTT. This codes for CAWRGGGEKLFF. The chain combines TRBV30 with TRBJ1-4, with a weak D call TRBD1 (6 bases). The CDR3 is 12 amino acids. Trimming cost V 3 bases and J 7 bases, with 9 bases left between them. CDR1 is GTSNPN, CDR2 SVGIG, per germline (reference sequence).

The J gene is TRBJ1-5, the V gene TRBV27, with no clear D. V was pared by 2 bases and J by 6 bases, with 11 bases between. The CDR3 runs 14 residues. From germline, CDR1 is MNHEY and CDR2 SMNVEV (reference sequence). Here the CDR3 DNA reads TGTGCCAGCAGTTTAGGCACGGCCAGTCAGCCCCAGCATTTT. Amino acid sequence: CASSLGTASQPQHF.

The V and J genes are TRBV6-6 and TRBJ2-3, with D hard to call. V gave up 2 bases and J gave up 4 bases, with 13 bases separating them. The germline gives CDR1 MNHNY, CDR2 SVGAGI (reference sequence). The CDR3 contains 15 residues. In DNA, the CDR3 is TGTGCCAGCAGTTACATCCGTGGGGAAGCAGATACGCAGTATTTT. As protein: CASSYIRGEADTQYF.

The chain joins TRBV28 to TRBJ1-2; TRBD1 might be the D (5 bases). CDR3 length: 15 amino acids. Trimming stripped 3 bases from V and 2 bases from J, with 13 bases between. Germline CDR1 MDHEN, CDR2 SYDVKM. The chain's CDR3 is CASSLIVGGNYGYTF. In DNA form, the CDR3 reads TGTGCCAGCAGTTTGATAGTCGGGGGAAACTATGGCTACACCTTC.

The chain couples TRBV28 to TRBJ1-5; 8 bases match TRBD1. This CDR3 is built from 14 residues. Trimming cost V 6 bases and J 4 bases; bases outside gene matches: 5. Germline V gene sequence: CDR1 MDHEN, CDR2 SYDVKM. This chain's CDR3 is CASRGGQGNQPQHF. CDR3 bases: TGTGCCAGCAGGGGAGGACAGGGTAATCAGCCCCAGCATTTT.

The CDR3 here is CAWSVIGVGDTIYF. The DNA of the CDR3 is TGTGCCTGGAGTGTTATTGGGGTCGGGGACACCATATATTTT. V and J are TRBV30 and TRBJ1-3; D not resolved. Germline V lookup: CDR1 GTSNPN, CDR2 SVGIG (reference sequence). The CDR3 is made up of 14 amino acids. Trimming stripped 0 bases from V and 8 bases from J, with 14 bases between.

To note about this clone: In the same sample, other DNA sequences code for this CDR3. The genes are TRBV30 and TRBJ1-5, with D possibly matching TRBD1 (5 bases). Deletions cut 1 base from V and 4 bases from J, with 8 bases between. The CDR3 runs 13 residues. Germline V gives CDR1 GTSNPN, CDR2 SVGIG (reference sequence). Here the CDR3 DNA reads TGTGCCTGGAGTGGACAGCCAAATCAGCCCCAGCATTTT. This codes for CAWSGQPNQPQHF.

The rearrangement joins TRBV19 to TRBJ1-2; D is ambiguous. The germline V gene encodes CDR1 LNHDA and CDR2 SQIVND (reference sequence). Trimming shortened V by 0 bases and J by 4 bases, and 9 bases separated the two germline ends. The CDR3 totals 14 residues. The CDR3 here is CASSIDPAIYGYTF. Here the CDR3 DNA reads TGTGCCAGTAGTATAGATCCGGCTATCTATGGCTACACCTTC.

The V call is TRBV18, the J call TRBJ1-3; D ambiguous. The V gene lost 5 bases and the J gene lost 1 base, with 6 bases spanning the gap. Germline values: CDR1 KGHSH, CDR2 LQKENI. The CDR3 contains 13 residues. The CDR3 loop reads CASSGPSGNTIYF. The CDR3 nucleotides are TGTGCCAGCTCAGGGCCTTCTGGAAACACCATATATTTT.

The chain links TRBV20-1 to TRBJ1-2; the D is unclear. The CDR3 totals 11 residues. V lost 6 bases and J 5 bases, leaving 10 bases between the germline ends. Germline V gene lookup returns CDR1 DFQATT and CDR2 SNEGSKA (reference sequence). The CDR3 reads CSARREYGYTF. The CDR3 DNA reads as TGCAGTGCCCGGAGAGAATATGGCTACACCTTC.

The chain recombines TRBV6-5 with TRBJ2-3; 11 bases are shared with TRBD2. Trimming removed 0 bases from V and 6 bases from J; junction bases left unmatched: 5. The CDR3 contains 16 residues. Germline-derived CDR1 and CDR2 are MNHEY and SVGAGI. The CDR3: CASSYSASGGRDTQYF. As DNA, the CDR3 is TGTGCCAGCAGTTACTCAGCTAGCGGGGGGCGGGATACGCAGTATTTT.

The sample holds a few counts of this clone. This chain uses TRBV13 with TRBJ1-5; D gene uncertain. V was clipped by 2 bases and J by 0 bases, with 14 bases between them. This CDR3 comprises 17 residues. The germline V gene has CDR1 PRHDT and CDR2 FYEKMQ (reference sequence). Written as DNA, the CDR3 is TGTGCCAGCAGCTTAACTAAGGGCCTTTATAGCAATCAGCCCCAGCATTTT. Translation: CASSLTKGLYSNQPQHF.

By share of the sample, this clone is medium-sized (0.01 to 0.1%). The chain has TRBV5-1 and TRBJ1-6; TRBD1 aligns across 9 bases. CDR3 length: 15 residues. With V trimmed by 4 bases and J by 4 bases, 3 bases remained unmatched. The V gene's germline CDR1 is SGHRS and CDR2 YFSETQ. CDR3 nucleotides: TGCGCCAGCAGCCTCGGACAGGGGTATAATTCACCCCTCCACTTT. Its protein product is CASSLGQGYNSPLHF.

V and J are TRBV2 and TRBJ2-2; perhaps D is TRBD1 or TRBD2 (5 bases each). CDR1 is SNHLY and CDR2 is FYNNEI in the germline V gene. This CDR3 has 14 residues. V was cut by 8 bases and J by 1 base, with 11 bases left in between. CDR3 residues: CASFGTVNTGELFF. The CDR3 DNA follows: TGTGCCAGCTTTGGGACGGTGAACACCGGGGAGCTGTTTTTT.

The chain recombines TRBV11-3 with TRBJ2-1, with D perhaps TRBD2 (5 bases). This CDR3 contains 15 residues. V was trimmed by 5 bases and J by 6 bases, leaving 17 bases between them. Germline V gives CDR1 SGHNT, CDR2 YENEEA. For the CDR3, the DNA is TGTGCCAGCAGCCCAGCGGACGGTTTGGGCAATGAGCAGTTCTTC. It yields the protein CASSPADGLGNEQFF.

The chain employs TRBV7-3 and TRBJ2-6, with D tentatively TRBD2 (6 bases). The CDR3 length is 17 residues. Trimming left V 4 bases short and J 3 bases short, with 16 bases between. CDR1 SGHTA and CDR2 FQGTGA come from the germline V gene. The CDR3 spells CASSSAPGRNGANVLTF. CDR3 nucleotides: TGTGCCAGCAGCTCAGCCCCAGGGAGGAATGGGGCCAACGTCCTGACTTTC.

The V and J genes are TRBV11-1 and TRBJ2-3, with 8 bases identical to TRBD1. Looked up from germline, CDR1 is SGHAT and CDR2 is FQDESV (reference sequence). The J segment lost 3 bases and the V segment lost 6 bases, leaving 8 bases of the junction unmatched. The CDR3 is 15 residues long. The CDR3 sequence is CASRISGGSTDTQYF. The CDR3 DNA follows: TGTGCCAGCAGGATATCAGGGGGCTCGACAGATACGCAGTATTTT.

The chain is built from TRBV7-8 and TRBJ1-6; 8 nucleotides align to TRBD1. Trimming cost V 3 bases and J 14 bases; bases outside gene matches: 9. The CDR3 totals 14 residues. Per germline, CDR1 SGHVS and CDR2 FQNEAQ. CDR3 in amino acids: CASSLDRAWGSLHF. The CDR3 region has the DNA TGTGCCAGCAGCTTGGACAGGGCTTGGGGGTCCCTCCACTTT.

V is TRBV9 and J is TRBJ2-1; 11 nucleotides agree with TRBD2. The germline gives CDR1 SGDLS, CDR2 YYNGEE. The CDR3 is made up of 18 amino acids. Trimming took 0 bases from V and 4 from J; bases not matched to a gene: 9. The CDR3 DNA reads TGTGCCAGCAGCGTAGGGCCTAGCGGGAGGATGAGTTACAATGAGCAGTTCTTC. Translation gives CASSVGPSGRMSYNEQFF.